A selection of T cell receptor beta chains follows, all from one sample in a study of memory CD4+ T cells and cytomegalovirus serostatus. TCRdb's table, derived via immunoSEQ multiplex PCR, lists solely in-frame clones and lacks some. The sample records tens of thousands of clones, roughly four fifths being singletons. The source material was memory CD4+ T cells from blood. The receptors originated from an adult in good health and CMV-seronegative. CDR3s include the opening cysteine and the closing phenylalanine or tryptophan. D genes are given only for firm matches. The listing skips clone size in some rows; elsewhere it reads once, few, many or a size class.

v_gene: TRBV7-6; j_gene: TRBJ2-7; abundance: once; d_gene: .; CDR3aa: CASSPNRGYEQYF; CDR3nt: TGTGCCAGCAGCCCCAACCGGGGGTACGAGCAGTACTTC
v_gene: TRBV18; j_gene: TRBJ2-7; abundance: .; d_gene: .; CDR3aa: CASSPAPSYEQYF; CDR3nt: TGTGCCAGCTCACCGGCACCCTCCTACGAGCAGTACTTC
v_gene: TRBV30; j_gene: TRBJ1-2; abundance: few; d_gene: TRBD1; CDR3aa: CAWSRDRPYGYTF; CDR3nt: TGTGCCTGGAGTCGGGACAGGCCCTATGGCTACACCTTC
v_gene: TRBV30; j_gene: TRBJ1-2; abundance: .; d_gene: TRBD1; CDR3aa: CVGGHGTGGYTF; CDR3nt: TGTGTGGGGGGGCATGGGACAGGCGGCTACACCTTC
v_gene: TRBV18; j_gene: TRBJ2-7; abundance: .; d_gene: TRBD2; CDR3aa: CASSLLTSGNHEQYF; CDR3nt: TGTGCCAGCTCTCTCCTGACTAGCGGGAACCACGAGCAGTACTTC
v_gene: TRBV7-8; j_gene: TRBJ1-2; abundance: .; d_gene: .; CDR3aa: CASSLGSGHYGYTF; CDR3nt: TGTGCCAGCAGCTTAGGATCCGGCCACTATGGCTACACCTTC
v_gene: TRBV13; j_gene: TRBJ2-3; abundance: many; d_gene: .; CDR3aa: CAAGVGANTDTQYF; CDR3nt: TGTGCCGCCGGTGTGGGGGCCAACACAGATACGCAGTATTTT
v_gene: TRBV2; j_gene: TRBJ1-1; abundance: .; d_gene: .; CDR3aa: CASRYEVRPFF; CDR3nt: TGTGCCAGCAGATACGAGGTTAGGCCTTTCTTT
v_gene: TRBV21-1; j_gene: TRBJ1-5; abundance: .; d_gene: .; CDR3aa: CASTRSGTGVVQPQHF; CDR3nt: TGTGCCAGCACCAGGTCTGGGACAGGGGTAGTACAGCCCCAGCATTTT
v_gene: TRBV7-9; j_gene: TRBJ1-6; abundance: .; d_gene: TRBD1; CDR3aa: CASSKGQDFNSPLHF; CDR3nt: TGTGCCAGCAGCAAGGGACAGGACTTTAATTCACCCCTCCACTTT
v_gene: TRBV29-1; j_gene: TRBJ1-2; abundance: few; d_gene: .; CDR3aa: CSASGGDFYGYTF; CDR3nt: TGCAGCGCCTCCGGAGGGGACTTCTATGGCTACACCTTC
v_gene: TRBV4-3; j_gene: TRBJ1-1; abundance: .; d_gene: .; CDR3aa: CASSPGLGNTEAFF; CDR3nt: TGCGCCAGCAGCCCGGGGCTGGGTAACACTGAAGCTTTCTTT
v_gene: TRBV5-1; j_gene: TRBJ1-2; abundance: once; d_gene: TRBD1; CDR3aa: CASGQGTGGNYGYTF; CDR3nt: TGCGCCAGCGGCCAGGGGACAGGGGGGAACTATGGCTACACCTTC
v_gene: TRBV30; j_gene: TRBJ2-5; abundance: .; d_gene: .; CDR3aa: CAWSAGGTGETQYF; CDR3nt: TGTGCCTGGAGTGCTGGAGGGACGGGAGAGACCCAGTACTTC
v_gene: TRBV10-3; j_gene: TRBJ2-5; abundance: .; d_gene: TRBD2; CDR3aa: CAISDLAGGTGTQYF; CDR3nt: TGTGCCATCAGTGATCTAGCGGGGGGGACAGGGACCCAGTACTTC
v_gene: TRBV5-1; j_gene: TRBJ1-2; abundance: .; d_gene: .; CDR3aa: CASSLGGANYGYTF; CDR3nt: TGCGCCAGCAGCCTGGGAGGCGCTAACTATGGCTACACCTTC